This T cell receptor (beta chain) appears in the sequencing data of a study of T cells in Graves' hyperthyroidism and ophthalmopathy. Study overall: Peripheral blood was obtained at initial diagnosis, preceding any treatment. Study-level points and caveats: Appearing also in blood were most of the thyroid clonotypes expanded above 0.001.

V shed 0 bases, J shed 7 bases, and the junction held 6 bases outside the gene matches. Germline-derived CDR1 and CDR2 are LGHDT and YNNKEL (reference sequence). There are 16 residues in the CDR3. This clonotype came up a few times. Antigen: not known. Diagnoses used clinical symptoms, serum thyroxine and TRAb, thyroid ultrasound and orbital computed tomography. Amplified TCR beta CDR3 regions derived from RNA transcripts. HTBI primers were employed in a first-round RT-PCR of the TCR CDR3. TCRdb used MiXCR to reprocess the multiplex PCR reads, holding one entry per CDR3 protein. The sample has hundreds of thousands of distinct CDR3 sequences; roughly 15% are singletons.

The specimen was blood. The chain joins TRBV3-1 to TRBJ1-3; the match to TRBD1 covers 10 bases. The TCR comes from a woman aged 45-65 years with Graves' ophthalmopathy. For the CDR3, the DNA is TGTGCCAGCAGCCAAGACGGGACAGGGGTTGAGAACACCATATATTTT. Translated, it gives CASSQDGTGVENTIYF. The variable domain in full, completed from reference TRBV3-1 and TRBJ1-3, reads DTAVSQTPKYLVTQMGNDKSIKCEQNLGHDTMYWYKQDSKKFLKIMFSYNNKELIINETVPNRFSPKSPDKAHLNLHINSLELGDSAVYFCASSQDGTGVENTIYFGEGSWLTVV.